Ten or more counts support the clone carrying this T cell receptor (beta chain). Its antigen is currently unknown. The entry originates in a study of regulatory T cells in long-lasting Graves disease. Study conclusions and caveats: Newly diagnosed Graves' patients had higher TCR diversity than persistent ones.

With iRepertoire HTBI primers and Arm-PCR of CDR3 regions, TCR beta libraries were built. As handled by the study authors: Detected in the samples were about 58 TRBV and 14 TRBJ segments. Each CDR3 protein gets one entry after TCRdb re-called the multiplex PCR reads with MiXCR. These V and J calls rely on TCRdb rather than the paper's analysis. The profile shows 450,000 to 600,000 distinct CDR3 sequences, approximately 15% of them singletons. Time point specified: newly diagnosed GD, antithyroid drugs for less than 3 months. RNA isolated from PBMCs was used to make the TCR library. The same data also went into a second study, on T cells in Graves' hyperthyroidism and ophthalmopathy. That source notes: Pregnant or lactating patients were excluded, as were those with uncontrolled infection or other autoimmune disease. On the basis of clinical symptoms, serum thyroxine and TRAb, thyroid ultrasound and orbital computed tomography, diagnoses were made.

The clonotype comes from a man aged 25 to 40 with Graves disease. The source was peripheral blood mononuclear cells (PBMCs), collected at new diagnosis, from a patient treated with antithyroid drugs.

The CDR3 DNA reads as TGTGCCAGCAGCTTGGCGGTGGATAGCACAGATACGCAGTATTTT. It encodes CASSLAVDSTDTQYF. The V and J genes are TRBV5-4 and TRBJ2-3; D unclear. This CDR3 is 15 amino acids long. V was cut by 0 bases and J by 0 bases, with 8 bases left in between. Germline CDR1 SGHNT, CDR2 YYREEE (reference sequence). The full variable domain, in which reference TRBV5-4 and TRBJ2-3 provide the parts outside the CDR3, is ETGVTQSPTHLIKTRGQQVTLRCSSQSGHNTVSWYQQALGQGPQFIFQYYREEENGRGNFPPRFSGLQFPNYSSELNVNALELDDSALYLCASSLAVDSTDTQYFGPGTRLTVL.